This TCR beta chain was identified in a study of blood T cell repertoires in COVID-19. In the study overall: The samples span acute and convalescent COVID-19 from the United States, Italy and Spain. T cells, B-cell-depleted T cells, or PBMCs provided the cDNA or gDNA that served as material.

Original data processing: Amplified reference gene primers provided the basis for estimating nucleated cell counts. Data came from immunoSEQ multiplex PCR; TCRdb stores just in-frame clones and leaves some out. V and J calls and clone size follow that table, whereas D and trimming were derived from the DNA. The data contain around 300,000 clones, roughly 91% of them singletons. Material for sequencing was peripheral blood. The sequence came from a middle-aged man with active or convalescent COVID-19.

CDR3 sequence (DNA): TGTGCCACCAGCAGAGACAGGGGAGTAGGGTCACCCCTCCACTTT. Protein product: CATSRDRGVGSPLHF. This rearrangement joins TRBV15 to TRBJ1-6; the D gene is possibly TRBD1 (6 bases). The V gene lost 0 bases and the J gene lost 10 bases, with 13 bases spanning the gap. CDR3 size: 15 residues. Germline assignment: CDR1 LNHNV and CDR2 YYDKDF (reference sequence).